This TCR beta chain stems from a study of molecular identifiers for immune sequencing clone quantification. Findings of the study overall: Among around 970,000 naive cells, spiked Jurkat TCR RNA from a single cell was reportedly detectable. For effector cells, clones above 20 RNA copies held over 97% of molecules; for naive cells, under 1%.

The CDR3 totals 14 residues. The V end was cut by 4 bases, the J end by 4 bases, with 13 bases between. It was from about 19,000 to 1,100,000 sorted cells, with 10%, 30% or 50% RNA, that naive CD8 libraries came. Naive CD8 T cells were picked out by sorting for CD8+CD4-CCR7+CD45RA+. TCRdb recomputed calls from the PCR reads with MiXCR, one row per CDR3 protein. There are about 510,000 distinct CDR3 sequences in the sample; less than 30% occur only once, and approximately 0.76% lies in the top ten. Of note for this clonotype: The antigen is undetermined.

This clonotype was sampled from a human donor in good health. Some libraries in this study had Jurkat cell RNA spiked in. The rearrangement joins TRBV12-3 or TRBV12-4 to TRBJ2-5; no definite D call. Sequencing was done on a sample of naive CD8+ T cells from blood, with Jurkat cell RNA spiked in. Regarding subset: FACS-sorted CD8+CD4-CCR7+CD45RA+ naive T cells. The CDR3 reads CASSSVFGIETQYF. CDR3 nucleotide sequence: TGTGCCAGCAGTTCTGTGTTCGGCATAGAGACCCAGTACTTC.